These 10 T cell receptor beta chains originate from one sample sequenced in a study of tumor-infiltrating lymphocytes in localized non-small cell lung cancer. This table comes from immunoSEQ multiplex PCR, and its TCRdb copy is limited to in-frame clones, with some not included. The data hold about 21,000 clones, with approximately 80% observed a single time. Sequencing was done on a sample of lung tumor tissue. All receptors come from a human donor with non-small cell lung cancer.

The chain couples TRBV28 to TRBJ2-7; 8 bases are a match to TRBD1. Germline CDR1 is MDHEN and CDR2 is SYDVKM. Trimming removed 5 bases from V and 4 bases from J; junction bases left unmatched: 13. This CDR3 spans 16 amino acids. The CDR3 protein is CASSPSSGTGLYEQYF. The CDR3 DNA is TGTGCCAGCAGTCCCTCATCCGGGACAGGACTATACGAGCAGTACTTC. The full variable domain, completed using reference TRBV28 and TRBJ2-7, is DVKVTQSSRYLVKRTGEKVFLECVQDMDHENMFWYRQDPGLGLRLIYFSYDVKMKEKGDIPEGYSVSREKKERFSLILESASTNQTSMYLCASSPSSGTGLYEQYFGPGTRLTVT.

This clone was picked up a small number of times. This chain uses TRBV5-1 with TRBJ1-1, with TRBD1 matching over 7 bases. This CDR3 region has 15 residues. Looked up from germline, CDR1 is SGHRS and CDR2 is YFSETQ. V shed 0 bases, J shed 1 base, and the junction held 3 bases outside the gene matches. CDR3 sequence (DNA): TGCGCCAGCAGCTTGGGGGACAGACAGAACACTGAAGCTTTCTTT. Residues: CASSLGDRQNTEAFF.

The genes are TRBV18 and TRBJ2-1; 8 bases map to TRBD1. Germline trimming cut 5 bases from V and 0 bases from J; bases unmatched to any gene: 9. This CDR3 has 17 residues. Germline V lookup: CDR1 KGHSH, CDR2 LQKENI. CDR3 protein: CASSSKNRGSSYNEQFF. CDR3 coding DNA: TGTGCCAGCTCATCAAAAAACAGGGGGAGCTCCTACAATGAGCAGTTCTTC.

The chain has TRBV5-6 and TRBJ1-1; weak D call: TRBD1 (6 bases). CDR1 SGHDT and CDR2 YYEEEE come from the germline V gene. The CDR3 runs 15 residues. V dropped 0 bases and J dropped 6 bases, with 15 bases sitting between them. The CDR3 here is CASSLAGGAGAEAFF. CDR3 sequence (DNA): TGTGCCAGCAGCTTGGCCGGGGGGGCGGGAGCTGAAGCTTTCTTT.

V is TRBV28 and J is TRBJ2-5; D uncertain. The germline CDR1 and CDR2 sequences are MDHEN and SYDVKM. Between the trimmed V and J ends, which lost 4 bases and 2 bases, there was a span of 14 bases. CDR3 size: 15 residues. The CDR3 coding sequence is TGTGCCAGCAGTTACATTACGGACCATCAAGAGACCCAGTACTTC. Protein: CASSYITDHQETQYF.

This clone was counted only a few times. The chain carries TRBV5-1 and TRBJ1-1, with D unresolved. In germline, CDR1 is SGHRS, CDR2 YFSETQ. This CDR3 has 11 amino acids. Between the trimmed V and J ends, which lost 7 bases and 10 bases, there was a span of 14 bases. CDR3 loop: CASAGEGSAFF. The CDR3, as DNA: TGCGCCAGCGCCGGGGAAGGCTCAGCTTTCTTT.

In its sample, this clone was seen a few times. The rearrangement links TRBV19 to TRBJ2-5; unclear D gene. Germline CDR1 and CDR2: LNHDA and SQIVND (reference sequence). Trimming removed 5 bases at V and 4 bases at J, with 11 bases between. The CDR3 runs 13 residues. The CDR3 reads CASSLRLGETQYF. DNA for the CDR3: TGTGCCAGTAGTCTACGACTGGGAGAGACCCAGTACTTC.

This clone was seen a handful of times. V gene TRBV19 combines with J gene TRBJ1-2; 7 nucleotides align to TRBD1. The CDR3 sequence is 14 residues long. Unmatched junction bases numbered 5, after V lost 3 bases and J lost 4 bases. From germline, CDR1 is LNHDA and CDR2 SQIVND (reference sequence). The CDR3 DNA reads as TGTGCCAGTAGTATCCGGGACAGCCTCTATGGCTACACCTTC. It is translated as CASSIRDSLYGYTF.

The rearrangement joins TRBV7-9 to TRBJ1-2; 7 nucleotides match TRBD1. Germline CDR1 and CDR2: SEHNR and FQNEAQ (reference sequence). The CDR3 has 13 amino acids. V lost 0 bases to trimming and J lost 10 bases; unmatched junction nucleotides: 5. The CDR3 nucleotides are TGTGCCAGCAGCTTAGCGGGACAGTCGGACTACACCTTC. Its protein product is CASSLAGQSDYTF.

V gene TRBV9 combines with J gene TRBJ1-2, with 8 bases that match TRBD1. J was trimmed by 4 bases and V by 0 bases; bases with no gene match: 5. Germline V gene sequence: CDR1 SGDLS, CDR2 YYNGEE. The CDR3 extends over 15 amino acids. The CDR3 DNA reads TGTGCCAGCAGCGTAGCGGACAGGGAGGTCTATGGCTACACCTTC. Translating gives CASSVADREVYGYTF.